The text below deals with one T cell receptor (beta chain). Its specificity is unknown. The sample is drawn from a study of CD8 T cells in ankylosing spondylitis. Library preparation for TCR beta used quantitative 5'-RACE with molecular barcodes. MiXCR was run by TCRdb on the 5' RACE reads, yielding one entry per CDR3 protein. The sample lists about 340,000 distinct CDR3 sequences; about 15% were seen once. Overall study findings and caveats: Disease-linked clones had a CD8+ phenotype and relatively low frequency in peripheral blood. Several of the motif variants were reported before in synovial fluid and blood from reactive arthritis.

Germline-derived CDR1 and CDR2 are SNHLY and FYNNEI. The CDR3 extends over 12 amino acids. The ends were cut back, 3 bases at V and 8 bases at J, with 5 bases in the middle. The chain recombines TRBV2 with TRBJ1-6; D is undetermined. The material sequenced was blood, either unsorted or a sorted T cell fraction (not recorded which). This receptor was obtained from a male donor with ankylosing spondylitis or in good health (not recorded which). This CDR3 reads CASSEDDSPLHF. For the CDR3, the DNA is TGTGCCAGCAGTGAGGATGATTCACCCCTCCACTTT.